The 3 T cell receptor beta chains below come from one sample, sequenced in a study of T cell repertoires in cytomegalovirus infection. From the reads, TCRdb called clonotypes with MiXCR, one entry per CDR3 protein. The sample carries more than 250,000 distinct CDR3 sequences, around 13% recorded once. The sequenced material came from PBMCs. These receptor sequences come from a human donor in good health (CMV status not recorded). Some clones in this sample may be carry-over from other donors' samples.

In its sample, this clonotype was seen a few times. Here the CDR3 DNA reads TGTGCCAGCAGCCCCTGGCAGGCACCCGAGCAGACCCAGTACTTC. This translates into CASSPWQAPEQTQYF. This sequence joins TRBV7-6 and TRBJ2-5; D not resolved. Trimming stripped 5 bases from V and 6 bases from J, with 19 bases between. This CDR3 region has 15 residues. Per the germline V gene, CDR1 is SGHVS and CDR2 is FNYEAQ.

This clonotype has at least ten counts. The genes are TRBV28 and TRBJ2-1; 8 bases agree with TRBD2. V lost 7 bases to trimming and J lost 1 base; unmatched junction nucleotides: 9. CDR1 and CDR2 (germline): MDHEN, SYDVKM. The CDR3 is 16 residues long. Written as DNA, the CDR3 is TGTGCCAGCAACCCTAGCGGGTCCCTTTCCTACAATGAGCAGTTCTTC. Protein: CASNPSGSLSYNEQFF.

The rearrangement joins TRBV12-3 or TRBV12-4 to TRBJ1-2, with 10 bases identical to TRBD1. J gave up 4 bases and V 5 bases, and 7 bases lay outside the gene matches. The CDR3 is made up of 15 amino acids. The DNA for the CDR3 is TGTGCCAGCAGTCTCTACCGGGACAGGGGCTATGGCTACACCTTC. This encodes CASSLYRDRGYGYTF.